A single sample gave rise to the 26 T cell receptor beta chains below, sequenced in a study of T cells in Graves' hyperthyroidism and ophthalmopathy. Template material for amplifying TCR beta CDR3 regions consisted of RNA transcripts. A set of HTBI primers served as the primers for a first-round RT-PCR of the TCR CDR3. One entry per CDR3 protein results from TCRdb running MiXCR on the multiplex PCR reads. The profile shows about 420,000 distinct CDR3 sequences, about 13% of them singletons. Source material: blood. These receptors all stem from a woman younger than 35 with Graves' hyperthyroidism.

This clonotype has at least ten counts. The rearrangement uses TRBV7-2 and TRBJ2-4; maybe TRBD2 (6 bases). The germline CDR1 and CDR2 sequences are SGHTA and FQGNSA. V dropped 5 bases and J dropped 0 bases, with 8 bases sitting between them. The CDR3 spans 14 residues. The CDR3 loop is CASSPGLAKNIQYF. The CDR3 coding sequence is TGTGCCAGCAGCCCGGGACTAGCCAAAAACATTCAGTACTTC.

Many counts were recorded for this clonotype. The chain links TRBV10-3 to TRBJ1-3; tentative D call: TRBD1 (5 bases). Germline V gene sequence: CDR1 ENHRY, CDR2 SYGVKD. With 1 base removed from V and 4 bases from J, the gap between germline ends came to 23 bases. The CDR3 extends over 19 amino acids. The CDR3 loop is CAISEYTSTEPGVGNTIYF. As DNA, the CDR3 is TGTGCCATCAGTGAGTACACCTCTACCGAGCCGGGGGTCGGAAACACCATATATTTT.

This clonotype was observed many times. The chain has TRBV11-2 and TRBJ2-5; 8 bases line up with TRBD1. Germline assignment: CDR1 SGHAT and CDR2 FQNNGV. This CDR3 spans 15 amino acids. V dropped 8 bases and J dropped 5; count of bases not matched to a gene: 13. CDR3 sequence reads: CASRTTGALRETQYF. The CDR3 DNA follows: TGTGCCAGCCGCACGACAGGGGCGCTAAGGGAGACCCAGTACTTC.

This clonotype was observed many times. This chain uses TRBV11-2 with TRBJ1-4; 8 positions match TRBD1. The junction had 0 bases not matched to a gene; V was cut back by 0 bases and J by 6 bases. The CDR3 runs to 14 residues. Germline-derived CDR1 and CDR2 are SGHAT and FQNNGV. CDR3 amino acids: CASSLDRGHEKLFF. The DNA of the CDR3 is TGTGCCAGCAGCTTAGACAGGGGGCATGAAAAACTGTTTTTT.

This clonotype was recorded a few times. The chain employs TRBV20-1 and TRBJ1-2; 8 nucleotides align to TRBD1. V lost 2 bases and J lost 7; bases outside the gene matches: 12. The CDR3 runs 15 residues. The V gene's germline CDR1 is DFQATT and CDR2 SNEGSKA (reference sequence). The CDR3 spells CSARTGAGGEGGYTF. The CDR3 DNA reads as TGCAGTGCTAGAACGGGGGCAGGGGGCGAGGGTGGCTACACCTTC.

This clonotype occurred a few times. This chain joins TRBV15 and TRBJ1-2, with D maybe TRBD1 (5 bases). Trimming took off 1 base at V and 4 bases at J, with 7 bases between the two ends. Per the germline V gene, CDR1 is LNHNV and CDR2 is YYDKDF (reference sequence). The CDR3 is 13 residues long. CDR3 in amino acids: CATSRAGFYGYTF. CDR3 sequence (DNA): TGTGCCACCAGCAGAGCAGGGTTCTATGGCTACACCTTC.

This clonotype was observed many times. This chain links TRBV27 with TRBJ2-7, with TRBD1 matching over 8 bases. Germline-derived CDR1 and CDR2 are MNHEY and SMNVEV (reference sequence). The CDR3 covers 15 residues. V was clipped by 5 bases and J by 4 bases; unmatched bases: 10. The CDR3 loop is CASSIRGQGVYEQYF. The CDR3 bases are TGTGCCAGCAGTATCAGGGGGCAGGGGGTTTACGAGCAGTACTTC.

The chain links TRBV10-2 to TRBJ1-1; D unresolved. Germline values: CDR1 WSHSY, CDR2 SAAADI. The V and J ends lost 1 base and 4 bases respectively, with 7 bases between them. This CDR3 contains 13 residues. The DNA for the CDR3 is TGCGCCAGCAGTGAGTTCAAGGGCACTGAAGCTTTCTTT. Translated, it gives CASSEFKGTEAFF.

CDR3 sequence (DNA): TGTGCCATCAGTGGGGGACTAGCGGGTGGCTACGAGCAGTACTTC. Encoded protein: CAISGGLAGGYEQYF. The chain employs TRBV10-3 and TRBJ2-7; 12 bases align to TRBD2. With V trimmed by 4 bases and J by 3 bases, 4 bases remained unmatched. This CDR3 spans 15 amino acids. From germline, CDR1 is ENHRY and CDR2 SYGVKD.

This clonotype turned up a few times. V gene TRBV9 combines with J gene TRBJ2-3; D assignment may be TRBD1 or TRBD2 (6 bases each). The CDR3 has 16 amino acids. Trimming removed 3 bases at V and 1 base at J, with 15 bases between. CDR1 is SGDLS and CDR2 is YYNGEE in the germline V gene. The CDR3 loop reads CASSGKGGEGTDTQYF. CDR3 DNA sequence: TGTGCCAGCAGCGGGAAGGGGGGAGAGGGCACAGATACGCAGTATTTT.

This clonotype has ten or more counts. The V and J genes are TRBV2 and TRBJ2-7; 7 bases fit TRBD1. Germline V gene data show CDR1 as SNHLY and CDR2 as FYNNEI. There are 14 residues in the CDR3. The V segment lost 5 bases and the J segment 6 bases; nucleotides outside the gene matches: 10. The CDR3 here is CASSRQGLVFEQYF. CDR3 nucleotides: TGTGCCAGCAGTCGACAGGGATTGGTCTTCGAGCAGTACTTC.

This clonotype has ten or more counts. V is TRBV12-3 or TRBV12-4 and J is TRBJ2-7; D is unresolved. Trimming cost V 6 bases and J 4 bases, with 16 bases left between them. The CDR3 spans 14 residues. The CDR3 region has the DNA TGTGCCAGCAGCACAGCCGGGTCACCTTACGAGCAGTACTTC. As protein: CASSTAGSPYEQYF.

This clonotype was seen many times. This chain links TRBV5-1 with TRBJ2-1, with 9 nucleotides matching TRBD2. V was pared by 6 bases and J by 7 bases, with 8 bases of the junction left unmatched. Germline assignment: CDR1 SGHRS and CDR2 YFSETQ. This CDR3 has 14 residues. The CDR3 loop reads CASTASGMGNEQFF. Here the CDR3 DNA reads TGCGCCAGCACCGCTAGCGGGATGGGTAATGAGCAGTTCTTC.

This clonotype was seen repeatedly, ten times or more. The chain has TRBV2 and TRBJ2-7, with 7 positions matching TRBD1. This CDR3 comprises 14 residues. J gave up 5 bases and V 6 bases, and 10 bases lay outside the gene matches. Germline lookup yields CDR1 SNHLY and CDR2 FYNNEI. CDR3 coding DNA: TGTGCCAGCAGCAGGACAGGCGGTTTCGACGAGCAGTACTTC. Translated, it gives CASSRTGGFDEQYF.

Only a few counts were recorded for this clonotype. CDR3 bases: TGTGCCAGCAGCTTCAGTCTCCCAGGCGCCTCAACTAATGAAAAACTGTTTTTT. Residues: CASSFSLPGASTNEKLFF. V and J are TRBV5-5 and TRBJ1-4; no reliable D call. The V gene lost 2 bases and the J gene lost 0 bases, with 17 bases spanning the gap. From germline, CDR1 is SGHKS and CDR2 YYEKEE (reference sequence). The CDR3 totals 18 residues.

This clonotype was seen only a few times. The J gene is TRBJ2-1, the V gene TRBV11-3, with D perhaps TRBD2 (5 bases). CDR3 length equals 13 residues. With 3 bases removed from V and 6 bases from J, the gap between germline ends came to 9 bases. CDR1 is SGHNT and CDR2 is YENEEA in the germline V gene. CDR3 sequence reads: CASSFIAGNEQFF. In DNA form, the CDR3 reads TGTGCCAGCAGCTTTATCGCGGGCAATGAGCAGTTCTTC. The full variable domain, its missing parts supplied by reference TRBV11-3 and TRBJ2-1, is EAGVVQSPRYKIIEKKQPVAFWCNPISGHNTLYWYLQNLGQGPELLIRYENEEAVDDSQLPKDRFSAERLKGVDSTLKIQPAELGDSAVYLCASSFIAGNEQFFGPGTRLTVL.

Many counts were recorded for this clonotype. The chain has TRBV28 and TRBJ2-5, with 14 bases that match TRBD2. The CDR3 extends over 17 amino acids. V was pared by 6 bases and J by 3 bases, with 9 bases of the junction left unmatched. Germline lookup yields CDR1 MDHEN and CDR2 SYDVKM. CDR3 sequence (DNA): TGTGCCAGCAGCCCCGCCTCGGGACTAGCGGGGGAAGAGACCCAGTACTTC. This translates into CASSPASGLAGEETQYF.

The chain employs TRBV10-3 and TRBJ1-4, with 7 bases fitting TRBD1. The CDR3 has 13 amino acids. V shed 10 bases, J shed 6 bases, and the junction held 8 bases outside the gene matches. The germline V gene has CDR1 ENHRY and CDR2 SYGVKD. Written as DNA, the CDR3 is TGTGCCACGTCCGGGACAGTGGATGAAAAACTGTTTTTT. Its translation is CATSGTVDEKLFF.

The table lists this clonotype with many counts. This chain links TRBV18 with TRBJ2-1; D ambiguous. Germline CDR1 reads KGHSH; CDR2 reads LQKENI. The CDR3 loop spans 16 amino acids. V lost 4 bases and J lost 2, with 15 bases in between. CDR3 amino acids: CASSLLDGETYNEQFF. The DNA of the CDR3 is TGTGCCAGCTCACTACTCGATGGGGAAACCTACAATGAGCAGTTCTTC.

This clonotype was seen ten or more times. This chain links TRBV10-3 with TRBJ2-3; 12 bases fit TRBD2. The trim removed 3 bases at V and 5 bases at J, leaving 9 bases unmatched. Germline V gene lookup returns CDR1 ENHRY and CDR2 SYGVKD. The CDR3 totals 17 residues. The CDR3 region has the DNA TGTGCCATCAGTGAAGCCGGGACTAGCGGGCCCCGAGATACGCAGTATTTT. Translation gives CAISEAGTSGPRDTQYF.

A few counts support this clonotype. The genes are TRBV4-2 and TRBJ1-2; D is unresolved. V lost 1 base and J lost 1, with 10 bases in between. There are 15 residues in the CDR3. CDR1 is LGHNA and CDR2 is YNFKEQ in the germline V gene. CDR3 in amino acids: CASSQVVNDNYGYTF. The CDR3 region has the DNA TGTGCCAGCAGCCAAGTCGTCAATGATAACTATGGCTACACCTTC.

This clonotype was found many times. The chain has TRBV29-1 and TRBJ1-2; D is perhaps TRBD1 (5 bases). Trimming shortened V by 6 bases and J by 7 bases, and 21 bases separated the two germline ends. The CDR3 is 14 residues long. Looked up from germline, CDR1 is SQVTM and CDR2 is ANQGSEA. The CDR3, as DNA: TGCAGCGTCGACGGCGCGGGCTTGGGGGTTGGCTACACCTTC. It codes for CSVDGAGLGVGYTF.

The chain employs TRBV5-1 and TRBJ2-7; 10 nucleotides match TRBD1. J gave up 3 bases and V 0 bases, and 3 bases lay outside the gene matches. This CDR3 has 15 amino acids. The germline CDR1 and CDR2 sequences are SGHRS and YFSETQ. In nucleotides, the CDR3 is TGCGCCAGCAGCTTGGGACAGGGGGCTATCTACGAGCAGTACTTC. This encodes CASSLGQGAIYEQYF.

This clonotype was seen repeatedly, ten times or more. V and J are TRBV5-4 and TRBJ2-1; possibly TRBD2 for D (6 bases). Trimming removed 4 bases from V and 5 bases from J, with 16 bases in between. The CDR3 contains 15 residues. The germline V gene has CDR1 SGHNT and CDR2 YYREEE (reference sequence). The CDR3, as DNA: TGTGCCAGCAGCCCCCTGCGGGAAGGCGACAATGAGCAGTTCTTC. This sequence encodes CASSPLREGDNEQFF. Full variable domain (missing parts from reference TRBV5-4 and TRBJ2-1): ETGVTQSPTHLIKTRGQQVTLRCSSQSGHNTVSWYQQALGQGPQFIFQYYREEENGRGNFPPRFSGLQFPNYSSELNVNALELDDSALYLCASSPLREGDNEQFFGPGTRLTVL.

The chain has TRBV30 and TRBJ1-2; D is uncertain. The CDR3 is made up of 12 amino acids. V was trimmed by 3 bases and J by 4 bases, leaving 9 bases between them. Germline-derived CDR1 and CDR2 are GTSNPN and SVGIG (reference sequence). CDR3 nucleotide sequence: TGTGCCTGGAGGACGTTGTCCTATGGCTACACCTTC. It is translated as CAWRTLSYGYTF.

This clonotype was picked up many times. This chain joins TRBV30 and TRBJ1-1; the match to TRBD1 covers 7 bases. Germline trimming cut 0 bases from V and 4 bases from J; bases unmatched to any gene: 2. In germline, CDR1 is GTSNPN, CDR2 SVGIG (reference sequence). The CDR3 is made up of 13 amino acids. CDR3 residues: CAWSVRGSTEAFF. CDR3 sequence (DNA): TGTGCCTGGAGTGTCAGGGGGAGCACTGAAGCTTTCTTT.